Given below is one T cell receptor (beta chain) in context. The data originate from a study of CD8 T cells in ankylosing spondylitis. V was clipped by 4 bases and J by 2 bases, with 6 bases between them. The CDR3 spans 13 residues. Germline CDR1 MNHEY, CDR2 SVGAGI. TCRdb re-analysed the 5' RACE reads in MiXCR, keeping a single row per CDR3 protein. This sample has 150,000 to 200,000 distinct CDR3 sequences, with about 18% found just once. The sequence came from a male donor aged 10 to 30 with ankylosing spondylitis or in good health (not recorded which). The chain carries TRBV6-5 and TRBJ2-1; no clear D gene. The sequenced sample was blood, either unsorted or a sorted T cell fraction (not recorded which). The CDR3 sequence: CASSSVPYNEQFF. The CDR3 bases are TGTGCCAGCAGTTCGGTCCCCTACAATGAGCAGTTCTTC.